This T cell receptor beta chain derives from a study of Tregs in tolerant kidney transplant recipients. Measured with immunoSEQ multiplex PCR; TCRdb has only the in-frame clones, and not every one. Among under 90,000 clones listed, 90% to 95% were seen once. Regarding the study as a whole: Activated donor B cell expansion appeared to reveal the most relevant donor-specific TCRbeta repertoire. Validation in larger populations is needed because few patients were studied. No direct test of biological reproducibility was done here.

The nonmyeloablative bone marrow transplants came from related graft donors, with transient mixed chimerism. Unstimulated Tregs (CD4+CD25+CD127-) and CD4+CD25- non-Tregs were sorted from PBMCs. Germline-derived CDR1 and CDR2 are SGHDN and FVKESK. Trimming removed 0 bases at V and 8 bases at J, with 14 bases between. The CDR3 has 16 amino acids. Comments on this clone: Its antigen is currently unknown. Additional DNA sequences in this sample encode the identical CDR3.

The clonotype was recovered from a human patient who received a combined kidney and bone marrow transplant. Some T cells may be provided by the graft donor. The sample in question was CD4+ T cells from blood (PBMCs), obtained 24 months after the transplant. The gene calls are TRBV14 and TRBJ1-6; the D gene is possibly TRBD1 (6 bases). CDR3 sequence reads: CASSQEPARGDSPLHF. CDR3 coding DNA: TGTGCCAGCAGCCAAGAACCGGCCAGGGGAGATTCACCCCTCCACTTT.